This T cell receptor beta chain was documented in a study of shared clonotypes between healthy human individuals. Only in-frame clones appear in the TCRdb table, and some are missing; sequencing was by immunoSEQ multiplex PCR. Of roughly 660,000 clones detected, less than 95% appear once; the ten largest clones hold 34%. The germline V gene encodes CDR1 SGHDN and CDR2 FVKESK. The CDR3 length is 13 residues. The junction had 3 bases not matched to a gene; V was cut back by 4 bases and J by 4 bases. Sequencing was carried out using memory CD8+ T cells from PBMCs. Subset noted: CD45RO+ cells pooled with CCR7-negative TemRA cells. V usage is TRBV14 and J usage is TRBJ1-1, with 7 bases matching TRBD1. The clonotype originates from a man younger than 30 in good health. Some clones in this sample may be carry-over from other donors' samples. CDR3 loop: CASSPYRGTEAFF. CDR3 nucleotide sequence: TGTGCCAGCAGCCCGTACAGGGGCACTGAAGCTTTCTTT.